The 12 T cell receptor beta chains in this list originate from one sample, sequenced in a study of beta chain features in type 1 diabetes (dated by TCRdb to about 2018). These receptors have no identified antigens. Libraries were built with the immunoSEQ multiplex PCR assay. All of the isolated RNA was reverse transcribed with the High Capacity cDNA Reverse Transcription Kit, so expressed TCRB transcripts were sequenced. TCRdb retrieved this table from immuneACCESS and kept in-frame rearrangements only. Not all clones are present; in checked studies, unresolved V genes account for under half, and no reason is known for the remainder. The sample table contains 350,000 to 400,000 clones; only one count was recorded for around 12% of them. The ten largest clones take up 0.0095% to 0.011% of the sample. What the authors observed across the whole study: A moderate but significant shortening of TCRB CDR3 length was observed in type 1 diabetes patients in all four CD4+ subsets.

The sequenced material came from naive CD4+ T cells from blood. In light of the paper, this sample's cell subset or site label describes: true naive CD4+ T cells. Receptors were obtained from a woman aged 18-29 years with type 1 diabetes.

This clone occurred a few times. V usage is TRBV11-2 and J usage is TRBJ1-2, with TRBD1 matching 10 bases. V shed 5 bases, J shed 4 bases, and the junction held 4 bases outside the gene matches. The germline V gene has CDR1 SGHAT and CDR2 FQNNGV. The CDR3 consists of 14 residues. CDR3 region: CASSLDRGSYGYTF. CDR3 in DNA: TGTGCCAGCAGCCTGGACAGGGGGTCCTATGGCTACACCTTC.

Only a few counts were recorded for this clone. The chain combines TRBV5-6 with TRBJ1-2; D possibly corresponds to TRBD1 (6 bases). This CDR3 spans 15 amino acids. Trimming pared 1 base from V and 3 bases from J, leaving 13 bases between. Per germline, CDR1 SGHDT and CDR2 YYEEEE. For the CDR3, the DNA is TGTGCCAGCAGCTTGTGGTCAGGGGACGACTATGGCTACACCTTC. It is translated as CASSLWSGDDYGYTF.

This sequence joins TRBV5-1 and TRBJ2-7, with TRBD2 matching 8 bases. The germline V gene has CDR1 SGHRS and CDR2 YFSETQ. V gave up 4 bases and J gave up 4 bases; unmatched junction bases: 13. The CDR3 covers 16 residues. CDR3 sequence: CASSPAGGPLTYEQYF. The DNA for the CDR3 is TGCGCCAGCAGCCCGGCGGGGGGACCGCTAACATACGAGCAGTACTTC. The variable domain in full, completed from reference TRBV5-1 and TRBJ2-7, reads KAGVTQTPRYLIKTRGQQVTLSCSPISGHRSVSWYQQTPGQGLQFLFEYFSETQRNKGNFPGRFSGRQFSNSRSEMNVSTLELGDSALYLCASSPAGGPLTYEQYFGPGTRLTVT.

The CDR3 protein is CASSLTTGELFF. DNA of the CDR3: TGTGCCAGCAGCCTAACTACCGGGGAGCTGTTTTTT. The chain couples TRBV6-6 to TRBJ2-2; D gene unclear. This CDR3 region has 12 residues. In germline, CDR1 is MNHNY, CDR2 SVGAGI (reference sequence). The V end was cut by 6 bases, the J end by 5 bases, with 7 bases between.

The chain has TRBV7-2 and TRBJ2-1; D is unresolved. The V end lost 3 bases, the J end lost 7 bases, and 10 bases lay between the germline ends. The CDR3 is 13 residues long. Germline CDR1 and CDR2: SGHTA and FQGNSA. CDR3 residues: CASSFARINEQFF. CDR3 coding DNA: TGTGCCAGCAGCTTCGCGCGAATAAATGAGCAGTTCTTC. Together with reference TRBV7-2 and TRBJ2-1, the CDR3 gives the full variable domain: GAGVSQSPSNKVTEKGKDVELRCDPISGHTALYWYRQSLGQGLEFLIYFQGNSAPDKSGLPSDRFSAERTGGSVSTLTIQRTQQEDSAVYLCASSFARINEQFFGPGTRLTVL.

This clone was seen a few times. The rearrangement uses TRBV25-1 and TRBJ2-2; 12 bases fit TRBD1. This CDR3 region has 17 residues. After removal of 2 bases from V and 5 bases from J, the junction contained 6 bases not matched to a gene. Germline V CDR1 and CDR2: MGHDK, SYGVNS. CDR3 sequence reads: CASSEVGGQGATGELFF. In nucleotides, the CDR3 is TGTGCCAGCAGTGAAGTGGGGGGACAGGGGGCTACCGGGGAGCTGTTTTTT.

The CDR3 protein is CASSYSGTGASPLHF. The CDR3 DNA sequence: TGTGCCAGCAGTTACTCCGGGACAGGGGCGTCACCCCTCCACTTT. J is TRBJ1-6 and V is TRBV6-5; 10 bases agree with TRBD1. Per germline, CDR1 MNHEY and CDR2 SVGAGI. The CDR3 runs to 15 residues. V shed 0 bases and J 10 bases; nucleotides not matched to a gene: 3.

The chain's CDR3 is CASSWTGGGDEQFF. The CDR3, as DNA: TGTGCCAGCAGCTGGACAGGGGGAGGCGATGAGCAGTTCTTC. V usage is TRBV11-3 and J usage is TRBJ2-1; 10 nucleotides align to TRBD1. Germline V gene data show CDR1 as SGHNT and CDR2 as YENEEA. Losses at the gene ends were 4 bases for V and 8 bases for J; bases not matched to a gene: 5. The CDR3 is 14 amino acids.

This clone has only a few counts. The CDR3 sequence: CASRRQGAGEQYF. The DNA of the CDR3 is TGTGCCAGCAGAAGACAGGGGGCAGGCGAGCAGTACTTC. The chain carries TRBV6-5 and TRBJ2-7; 10 positions agree with TRBD1. Germline V gene data show CDR1 as MNHEY and CDR2 as SVGAGI. This CDR3 is built from 13 residues. After removal of 6 bases from V and 6 bases from J, the junction contained 5 bases not matched to a gene.

This clone has more than one count but fewer than ten. V gene TRBV28 combines with J gene TRBJ2-1; D unclear. The CDR3 spans 12 residues. Germline V CDR1 and CDR2: MDHEN, SYDVKM. Trimming took off 7 bases at V and 10 bases at J, with 14 bases between the two ends. The CDR3 sequence: CASTNLVSEQFF. In DNA form, the CDR3 reads TGTGCCAGCACCAATTTAGTCTCCGAGCAGTTCTTC.

This clone showed up just a few times. V gene TRBV7-2 combines with J gene TRBJ1-6; D possibly corresponds to TRBD1 (6 bases). The CDR3 length is 13 residues. The V gene's germline CDR1 is SGHTA and CDR2 FQGNSA. V was shortened by 10 bases and J by 9 bases, with 16 bases between the two germline ends. The CDR3 nucleotides read TGTGCCACCTGCCGGGAAGGGGGTTCACCCCTCCACTTT. Residues: CATCREGGSPLHF.

This clone was counted only a few times. This chain uses TRBV29-1 with TRBJ2-3, with 9 positions matching TRBD2. This CDR3 has 14 amino acids. CDR1 and CDR2 (germline): SQVTM, ANQGSEA. V lost 7 bases to trimming and J lost 1 base; unmatched junction nucleotides: 6. The CDR3 sequence: CSALAGLGTDTQYF. CDR3 DNA: TGCAGCGCACTAGCGGGTTTGGGCACAGATACGCAGTATTTT.